This TCR beta chain was recovered during a study of identical twins. Findings of the study overall: Out-of-frame alpha sequences common to twins exhibited a surplus of low generation probability. Beta out-of-frame sequences showed weaker excess sharing between twins. Invariant T cells like MAIT and iNKT could partly confound the zero-insertion analyses.

The CDR3 covers 18 residues. Germline CDR1 reads SGHAT; CDR2 reads FQDESV (reference sequence). The V segment lost 0 bases and the J segment 5 bases; nucleotides outside the gene matches: 8. This clonotype was seen a handful of times. Antigen specificity is unknown. The authors used template switching to add a universal primer site and gave cDNA unique molecular identifiers. TCRdb itself ran the 5' RACE reads through MiXCR, one entry per CDR3 protein. The sample has around 490,000 distinct CDR3 sequences, 12% to 15% seen once; the top ten hold around 0.48%. In addition, the sample was reused for a study of yellow fever vaccine responses in identical twins.

Material for sequencing was CD4+ T cells sorted from blood. The receptor was isolated from a young woman in good health. This sequence joins TRBV11-1 and TRBJ2-1, with 12 positions matching TRBD2. The CDR3 DNA sequence: TGTGCCAGCAGCTTAGCTGGGACTAGCGGGTCCTTTAACAATGAGCAGTTCTTC. Amino acids: CASSLAGTSGSFNNEQFF.